Included here is one TCR beta chain sequence, with context. Its target is not known. The data are from a study of T cell responses to AZD1222 COVID-19 vaccine. About the study: Second doses were pooled across both intervals (about 4 or about 12 weeks). General study points: With dominance at 160-218 and 743-854, vaccine-associated CD4 TCRs spanned spike. Only after the peak T cell response were repertoires sampled. Of the AZD1222 recipients, only 5 or 6 were seropositive at baseline.

Clones were read by immunoSEQ multiplex PCR, and TCRdb kept only the in-frame ones, dropping some. This sample has more than 90,000 clones, with 87% found just once. CDR3 size: 16 residues. Trimming cost V 0 bases and J 3 bases; bases outside gene matches: 8. The V gene's germline CDR1 is SGHRS and CDR2 YFSETQ. The receptor comes from an adult in good health. Sequencing was performed on peripheral blood, taken on day 0 of AZD1222 vaccination. V is TRBV5-1 and J is TRBJ2-7; 8 nucleotides line up with TRBD2. CDR3 in amino acids: CASSLDGLASIYEQYF. CDR3 coding DNA: TGCGCCAGCAGCTTGGATGGACTAGCAAGTATCTACGAGCAGTACTTC.